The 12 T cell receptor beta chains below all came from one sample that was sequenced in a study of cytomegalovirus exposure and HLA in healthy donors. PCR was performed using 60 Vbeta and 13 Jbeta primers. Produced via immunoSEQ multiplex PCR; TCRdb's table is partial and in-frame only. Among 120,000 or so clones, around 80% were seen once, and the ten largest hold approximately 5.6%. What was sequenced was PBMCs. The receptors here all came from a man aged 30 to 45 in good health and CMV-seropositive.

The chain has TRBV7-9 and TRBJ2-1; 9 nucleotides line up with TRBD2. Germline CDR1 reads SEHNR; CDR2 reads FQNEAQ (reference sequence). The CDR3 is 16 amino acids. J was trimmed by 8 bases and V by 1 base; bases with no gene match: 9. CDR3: CASSLGAAGGLDEQFF. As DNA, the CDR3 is TGTGCCAGCAGCTTAGGCGCCGCGGGGGGGCTCGATGAGCAGTTCTTC.

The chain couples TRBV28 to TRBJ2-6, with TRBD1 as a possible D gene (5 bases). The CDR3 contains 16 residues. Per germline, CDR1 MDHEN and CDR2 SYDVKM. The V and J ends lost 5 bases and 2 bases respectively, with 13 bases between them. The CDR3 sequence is CASSPQGAPGANVLTF. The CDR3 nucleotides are TGTGCCAGCAGTCCTCAGGGCGCGCCTGGGGCCAACGTCCTGACTTTC.

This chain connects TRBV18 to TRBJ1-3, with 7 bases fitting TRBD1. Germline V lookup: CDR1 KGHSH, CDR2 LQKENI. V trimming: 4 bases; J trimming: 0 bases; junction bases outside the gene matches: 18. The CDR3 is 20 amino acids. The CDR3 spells CASSLNLNHRGPSSGNTIYF. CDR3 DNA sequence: TGTGCCAGCTCACTAAACCTGAATCACAGGGGACCTAGCTCTGGAAACACCATATATTTT.

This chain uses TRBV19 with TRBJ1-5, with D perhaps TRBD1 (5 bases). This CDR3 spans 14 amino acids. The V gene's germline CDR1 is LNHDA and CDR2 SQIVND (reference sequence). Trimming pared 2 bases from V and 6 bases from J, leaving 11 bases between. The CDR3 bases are TGTGCCAGTAGTATATACAGGTCGGGTCAGCCCCAGCATTTT. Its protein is CASSIYRSGQPQHF.

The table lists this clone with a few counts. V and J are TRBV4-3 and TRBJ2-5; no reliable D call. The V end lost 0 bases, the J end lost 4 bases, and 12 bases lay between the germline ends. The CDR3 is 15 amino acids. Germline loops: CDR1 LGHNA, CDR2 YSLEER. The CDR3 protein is CASSQDSSTPETQYF. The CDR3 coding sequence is TGCGCCAGCAGCCAAGATAGCAGTACGCCAGAGACCCAGTACTTC.

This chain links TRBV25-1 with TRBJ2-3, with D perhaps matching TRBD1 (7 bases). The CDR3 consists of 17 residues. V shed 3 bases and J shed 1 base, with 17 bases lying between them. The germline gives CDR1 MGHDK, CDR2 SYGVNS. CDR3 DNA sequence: TGTGCCAGCAGTGACCCTATCGACAGGGAGGGCACAGATACGCAGTATTTT. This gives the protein CASSDPIDREGTDTQYF.

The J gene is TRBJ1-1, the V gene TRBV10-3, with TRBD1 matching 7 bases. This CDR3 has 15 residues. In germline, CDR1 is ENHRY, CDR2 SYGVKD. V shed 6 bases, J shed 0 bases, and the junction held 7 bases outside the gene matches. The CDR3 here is CAISGSRGMNTEAFF. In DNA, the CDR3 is TGTGCCATCAGCGGATCCAGGGGGATGAACACTGAAGCTTTCTTT.

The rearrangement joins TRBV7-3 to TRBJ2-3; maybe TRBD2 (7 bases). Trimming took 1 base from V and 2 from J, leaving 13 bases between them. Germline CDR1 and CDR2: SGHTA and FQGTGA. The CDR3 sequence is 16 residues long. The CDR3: CASSLRWGGATDTQYF. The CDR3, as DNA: TGTGCCAGCAGCTTAAGGTGGGGGGGCGCCACAGATACGCAGTATTTT. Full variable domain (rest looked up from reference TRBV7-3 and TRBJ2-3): GAGVSQTPSNKVTEKGKYVELRCDPISGHTALYWYRQSLGQGPEFLIYFQGTGAADDSGLPNDRFFAVRPEGSVSTLKIQRTERGDSAVYLCASSLRWGGATDTQYFGPGTRLTVL.

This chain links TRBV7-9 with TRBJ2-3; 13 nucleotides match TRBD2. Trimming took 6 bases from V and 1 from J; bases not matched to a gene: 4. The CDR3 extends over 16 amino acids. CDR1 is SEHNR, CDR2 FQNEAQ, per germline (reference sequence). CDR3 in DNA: TGTGCCAGCAGTATCGGACTAGCGGGGGGCACAGATACGCAGTATTTT. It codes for CASSIGLAGGTDTQYF.

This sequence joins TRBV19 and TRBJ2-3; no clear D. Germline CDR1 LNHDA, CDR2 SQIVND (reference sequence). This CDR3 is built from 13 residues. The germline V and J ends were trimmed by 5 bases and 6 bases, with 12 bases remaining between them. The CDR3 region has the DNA TGTGCCAGTAGTCATCGCGCCCCGGATACGCAGTATTTT. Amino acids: CASSHRAPDTQYF.

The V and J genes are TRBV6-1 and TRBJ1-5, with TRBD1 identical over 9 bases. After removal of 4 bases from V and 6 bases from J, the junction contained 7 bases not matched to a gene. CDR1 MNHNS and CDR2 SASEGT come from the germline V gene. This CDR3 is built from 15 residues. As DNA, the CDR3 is TGTGCCAGCAGTGGGTCCCGGGACAGGGTTCAGCCCCAGCATTTT. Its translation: CASSGSRDRVQPQHF.

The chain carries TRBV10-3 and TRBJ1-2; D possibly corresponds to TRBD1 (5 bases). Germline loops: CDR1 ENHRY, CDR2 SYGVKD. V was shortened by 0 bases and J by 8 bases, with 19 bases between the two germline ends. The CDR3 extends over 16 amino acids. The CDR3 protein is CAISESFDPREEGYTF. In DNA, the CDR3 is TGTGCCATCAGTGAGTCGTTCGACCCCAGGGAAGAAGGCTACACCTTC.